The present T cell receptor (beta chain) was sequenced within a study of Ad26.COV2.S vaccination and SARS-CoV-2 variants. Study in general: Recipients of Ad26.COV2.S got it intramuscularly, once or twice 56 days apart.

CDR3 size: 16 residues. Germline CDR1 and CDR2: LNHNV and YYDKDF (reference sequence). Broader study findings: Recipients given vaccine exceeded placebo recipients in spike-specific TCR breadth. Vaccinated and placebo-treated recipients had similar non-spike TCR breadth.

Treatment reported: some 20 received Ad26.COV2.S at low or high dose, single or two shots; about five received placebo; per-sample allocation not given. Sampling was done on day 63 after the first vaccine or placebo injection. The vaccine delivered Wuhan-strain SARS-CoV-2 spike through an Ad26 vector. Sequencing was performed with immunoSEQ multiplex PCR; in TCRdb, only in-frame clones are kept and a portion is missing. The sample shows about 420,000 clones, roughly 90% of them seen only once. For this clone: What it recognizes is unknown. The junction shows a germline mismatch at one end, possibly a read error.

This receptor was obtained from a person aged 18-60 years who received the Ad26.COV2.S COVID-19 vaccine or a placebo. The starting material was peripheral blood, obtained in a trial of Ad26.COV2.S vaccine versus placebo. V gene TRBV15 combines with J gene TRBJ2-2, with D hard to call. CDR3 DNA sequence: TGTGCCACCAGAAGAGGTCTAGAAATCCCGTCCGGGGAGCTGTTTTTT. Protein: CATRRGLEIPSGELFF.